This T cell receptor beta chain was identified during a study of cytomegalovirus exposure and HLA in healthy donors. Worth noting for this clone: Antigen specificity is unknown.

The CDR3 has 13 amino acids. CDR1 is SGHNT and CDR2 is YYREEE in the germline V gene (reference sequence). V lost 2 bases and J 8 bases, leaving 11 bases between the germline ends. Study-wide points: Relative to equally common others, HLA-associated TCR beta chains showed greater clonal expansion in a later analysis. The authors reported that TCR beta sequences could predict HLA-A and HLA-B alleles. These predictions were accurate for most subjects in the first cohort. It was 164 TCR beta chains that were listed as cytomegalovirus-associated.

60 Vbeta and 13 Jbeta primers were used in PCR. As processed by the authors: A later analysis counted roughly 74 million unique TCR beta chains, around 12 million shared. Using immunoSEQ multiplex PCR, the repertoire was profiled, and TCRdb retains in-frame clones only, with some absent. V, J and clone size are taken as reported in that table, and D and trimming were inferred from the DNA itself. The sample yields about 140,000 clones, roughly 9.6% seen once. The genes are TRBV5-4 and TRBJ2-1; a weak D match, TRBD1 (5 bases). Sequenced: PBMCs. The origin of this receptor is a woman in her thirties or forties in good health and CMV-seropositive. This chain's CDR3 is CASSFPGRDEQFF. Written as DNA, the CDR3 is TGTGCCAGCAGCTTTCCAGGGCGAGATGAGCAGTTCTTC.